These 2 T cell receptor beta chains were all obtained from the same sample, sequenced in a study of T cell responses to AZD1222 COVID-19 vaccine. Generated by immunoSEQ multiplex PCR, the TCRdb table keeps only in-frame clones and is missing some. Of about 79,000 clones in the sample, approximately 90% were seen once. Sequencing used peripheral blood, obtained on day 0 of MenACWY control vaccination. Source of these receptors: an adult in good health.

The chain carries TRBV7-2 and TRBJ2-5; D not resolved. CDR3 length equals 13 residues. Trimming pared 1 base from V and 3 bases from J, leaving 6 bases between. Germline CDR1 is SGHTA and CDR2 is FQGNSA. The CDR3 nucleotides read TGTGCCAGCAGCTTAGGTGGAGAAGAGACCCAGTACTTC. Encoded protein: CASSLGGEETQYF. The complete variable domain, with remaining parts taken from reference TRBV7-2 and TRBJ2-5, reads GAGVSQSPSNKVTEKGKDVELRCDPISGHTALYWYRQSLGQGLEFLIYFQGNSAPDKSGLPSDRFSAERTGGSVSTLTIQRTQQEDSAVYLCASSLGGEETQYFGPGTRLLVL.

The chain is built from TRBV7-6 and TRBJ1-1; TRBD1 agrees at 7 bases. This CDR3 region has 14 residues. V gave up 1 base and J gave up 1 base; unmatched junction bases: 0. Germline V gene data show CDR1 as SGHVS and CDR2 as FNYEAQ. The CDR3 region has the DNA TGTGCCAGCAGCTTAGGGGACAGGAACACTGAAGCTTTCTTT. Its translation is CASSLGDRNTEAFF.